Below, 9 T cell receptor beta chains from the same sample are listed, as sequenced in a study of PD-L1 blockade in urothelial cancer. The time point is: pretreatment peripheral blood. Profiling relied on immunoSEQ multiplex PCR, and the TCRdb table lists in-frame clones only, not all of them. Of roughly 130,000 clones listed, 70% to 85% are singletons. This material consisted of PBMCs, taken around atezolizumab (anti-PD-L1) treatment. These TCRs come from a man in his forties or fifties with urothelial cancer.

J is TRBJ1-5 and V is TRBV4-1; no definite D call. The CDR3 contains 17 residues. The V gene lost 1 base and the J gene lost 7 bases, with 20 bases spanning the gap. In germline, CDR1 is MGHRA, CDR2 YSYEKL. The chain's CDR3 is CASSQVVYTSSPQPQHF. The CDR3 DNA reads TGCGCCAGCAGCCAAGTGGTGTATACTTCCTCACCCCAGCCCCAGCATTTT.

J is TRBJ2-7 and V is TRBV5-1, with TRBD1 matching 8 bases. CDR3 length equals 15 residues. V dropped 4 bases and J dropped 3; count of bases not matched to a gene: 9. Germline values: CDR1 SGHRS, CDR2 YFSETQ. The CDR3 spells CASSPTGTGNYEQYF. CDR3 DNA: TGCGCCAGCAGCCCCACCGGGACAGGCAACTACGAGCAGTACTTC.

The V and J genes are TRBV9 and TRBJ2-1; D might be TRBD2 (7 bases). CDR1 is SGDLS and CDR2 is YYNGEE in the germline V gene. Trimming left V 3 bases short and J 3 bases short, with 19 bases between. There are 17 residues in the CDR3. The CDR3 DNA reads as TGTGCCAGCAGCGAGGCCCCGGGGAGGGGGGACTACAATGAGCAGTTCTTC. This sequence encodes CASSEAPGRGDYNEQFF.

The V gene is TRBV4-2, the J gene TRBJ2-1; 11 bases align to TRBD2. Germline V lookup: CDR1 LGHNA, CDR2 YNFKEQ. The trim removed 3 bases at V and 6 bases at J, leaving 7 bases unmatched. This CDR3 has 16 amino acids. This CDR3 is CASSQVTSGRGNEQFF. The CDR3 region has the DNA TGTGCCAGCAGCCAGGTAACTAGCGGGAGAGGCAATGAGCAGTTCTTC.

The chain recombines TRBV30 with TRBJ2-1, with unresolved D. Germline CDR1 reads GTSNPN; CDR2 reads SVGIG (reference sequence). V was shortened by 4 bases and J by 2 bases, with 9 bases between the two germline ends. CDR3 length equals 13 residues. For the CDR3, the DNA is TGTGCCTGGATCGAAAACACCTACAATGAGCAGTTCTTC. This codes for CAWIENTYNEQFF.

This chain uses TRBV7-9 with TRBJ2-6; D is perhaps TRBD1 (6 bases). This CDR3 is 18 amino acids long. CDR1 is SEHNR and CDR2 is FQNEAQ in the germline V gene (reference sequence). Trimming pared 5 bases from V and 3 bases from J, leaving 20 bases between. In nucleotides, the CDR3 is TGTGCCAGCAGCCTACAGGGAGTCAGTAGTGATGGGGCCAACGTCCTGACTTTC. Translation gives CASSLQGVSSDGANVLTF.

The chain combines TRBV7-6 with TRBJ2-7; TRBD2 aligns across 8 bases. CDR3 size: 14 residues. CDR1 SGHVS and CDR2 FNYEAQ come from the germline V gene. The ends lost 5 bases at V and 5 bases at J; junction bases unmatched: 8. DNA of the CDR3: TGTGCCAGCAGCCCGTGGACTAGCCAAAACGAGCAGTACTTC. Translation gives CASSPWTSQNEQYF.

This chain connects TRBV11-2 to TRBJ2-5, with D possibly being TRBD2 (5 bases). Germline V gene data show CDR1 as SGHAT and CDR2 as FQNNGV. The CDR3 contains 16 residues. V dropped 5 bases and J dropped 0 bases, with 16 bases sitting between them. CDR3 residues: CASSPIAGLYQETQYF. CDR3 coding DNA: TGTGCCAGCAGCCCCATCGCGGGCCTGTACCAAGAGACCCAGTACTTC. The full variable domain, completed using reference TRBV11-2 and TRBJ2-5, is EAGVAQSPRYKIIEKRQSVAFWCNPISGHATLYWYQQILGQGPKLLIQFQNNGVVDDSQLPKDRFSAERLKGVDSTLKIQPAKLEDSAVYLCASSPIAGLYQETQYFGPGTRLLVL.

The chain recombines TRBV23-1 with TRBJ2-7, with TRBD1 as a possible D gene (5 bases). TRBV23-1 falls under the ORF class, with uncertain function. The CDR3 totals 14 residues. Trimming left V 0 bases short and J 3 bases short, with 9 bases between. The CDR3 reads CASSQSSRDYEQYF. The CDR3 DNA reads TGCGCCAGCAGTCAATCGTCCAGGGACTACGAGCAGTACTTC.